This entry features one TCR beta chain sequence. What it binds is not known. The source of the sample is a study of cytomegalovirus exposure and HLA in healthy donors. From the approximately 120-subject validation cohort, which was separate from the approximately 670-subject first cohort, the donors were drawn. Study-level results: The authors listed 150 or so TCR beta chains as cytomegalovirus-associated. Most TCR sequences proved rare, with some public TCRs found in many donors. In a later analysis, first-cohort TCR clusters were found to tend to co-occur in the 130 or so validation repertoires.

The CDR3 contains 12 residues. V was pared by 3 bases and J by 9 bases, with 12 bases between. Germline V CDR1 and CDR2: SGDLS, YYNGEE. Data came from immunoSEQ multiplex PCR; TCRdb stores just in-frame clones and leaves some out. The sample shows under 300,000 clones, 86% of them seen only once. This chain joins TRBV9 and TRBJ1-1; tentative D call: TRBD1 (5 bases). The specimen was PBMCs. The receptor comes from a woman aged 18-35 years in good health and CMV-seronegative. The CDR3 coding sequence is TGTGCCAGCAGCGCCCCGGAGGGGAAAGCTTTCTTT. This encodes CASSAPEGKAFF.